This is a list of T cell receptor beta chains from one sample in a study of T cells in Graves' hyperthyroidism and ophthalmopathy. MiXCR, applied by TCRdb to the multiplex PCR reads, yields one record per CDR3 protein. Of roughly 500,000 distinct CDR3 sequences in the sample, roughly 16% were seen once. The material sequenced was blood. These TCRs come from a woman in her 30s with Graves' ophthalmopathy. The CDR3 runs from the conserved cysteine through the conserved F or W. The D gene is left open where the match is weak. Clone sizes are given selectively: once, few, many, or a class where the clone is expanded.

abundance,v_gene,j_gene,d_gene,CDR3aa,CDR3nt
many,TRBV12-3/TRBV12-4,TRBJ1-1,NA,CASAIGGENTEAFF,TGTGCCAGCGCTATAGGGGGGGAGAACACTGAAGCTTTCTTT
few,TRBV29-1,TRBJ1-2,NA,CSVEVPTSYGYTF,TGCAGCGTTGAAGTGCCGACCTCCTATGGCTACACCTTC
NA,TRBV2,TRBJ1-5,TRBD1,CASRTGQGGNQPQHF,TGTGCCAGCAGAACGGGACAGGGCGGCAATCAGCCCCAGCATTTT
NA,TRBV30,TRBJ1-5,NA,CAWSSTGQPQHF,TGTGCCTGGAGTTCTACGGGACAGCCCCAGCATTTT
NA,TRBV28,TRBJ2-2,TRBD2,CASSLLAGALTGELFF,TGTGCCAGCAGTTTGCTAGCGGGAGCTCTCACCGGGGAGCTGTTTTTT
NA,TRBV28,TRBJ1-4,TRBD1,CASTLDRGYEKLFF,TGTGCCAGCACCCTCGACAGGGGTTATGAAAAACTGTTTTTT
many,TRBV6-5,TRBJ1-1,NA,CASSYARGGVEAFF,TGTGCCAGCAGTTACGCGAGGGGAGGTGTTGAAGCTTTCTTT
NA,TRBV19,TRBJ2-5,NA,CATPKVGPQETQYF,TGTGCCACCCCTAAGGTGGGGCCCCAAGAGACCCAGTACTTC
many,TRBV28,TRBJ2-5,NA,CASSLSGWQETQYF,TGTGCCAGCTCGCTATCTGGGTGGCAAGAGACCCAGTACTTC
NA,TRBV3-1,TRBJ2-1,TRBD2,CASSDSGLVMGYEQFF,TGTGCCAGCAGCGATTCTGGACTAGTCATGGGCTATGAGCAGTTCTTC
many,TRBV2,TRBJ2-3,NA,CASSDSLTADTQYF,TGTGCCAGCAGTGACAGCCTCACGGCAGATACGCAGTATTTT
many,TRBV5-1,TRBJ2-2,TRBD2,CASSLFPELAGGPNTGELFF,TGCGCCAGCAGCTTGTTCCCGGAACTAGCGGGAGGACCTAACACCGGGGAGCTGTTTTTT
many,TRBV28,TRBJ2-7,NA,CASSGSIVGGEQYF,TGTGCCAGCAGTGGTTCTATAGTTGGGGGCGAGCAGTACTTC
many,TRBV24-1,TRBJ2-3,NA,CATSKEAAADTQYF,TGTGCCACCAGTAAGGAAGCGGCGGCAGATACGCAGTATTTT
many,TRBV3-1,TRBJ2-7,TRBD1,CASSPGQGGGEQYF,TGTGCCAGCAGCCCTGGACAGGGCGGCGGCGAGCAGTACTTC
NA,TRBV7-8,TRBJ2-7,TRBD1,CASSPRQGAREQYF,TGTGCCAGCAGCCCGAGACAGGGGGCTCGGGAGCAGTACTTC
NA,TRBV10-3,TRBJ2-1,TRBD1,CAISGTGGSYNEQFF,TGTGCCATCAGTGGGACAGGGGGCTCCTACAATGAGCAGTTCTTC
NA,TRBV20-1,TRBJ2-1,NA,CSPEGGEREQFF,TGCAGTCCAGAAGGGGGGGAACGTGAGCAGTTCTTC
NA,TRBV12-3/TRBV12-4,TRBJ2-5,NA,CASSFSVSGRGETQYF,TGTGCCAGCAGTTTTTCGGTTTCAGGGAGGGGGGAGACCCAGTACTTC
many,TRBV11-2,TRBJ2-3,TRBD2,CASSLGGGSADTQYF,TGTGCCAGCAGCTTGGGGGGGGGTTCGGCGGATACGCAGTATTTT
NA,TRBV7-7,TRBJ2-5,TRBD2,CASSPGLAGPEVWYF,TGTGCTAGCAGCCCAGGACTAGCGGGGCCCGAAGTTTGGTACTTC
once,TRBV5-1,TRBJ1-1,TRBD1,CASSLERGPWTEAFF,TGCGCCAGCAGCTTGGAAAGGGGGCCGTGGACTGAAGCTTTCTTT
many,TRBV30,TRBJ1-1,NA,CAWTSWAEAFF,TGTGCCTGGACTAGTTGGGCTGAAGCTTTCTTT
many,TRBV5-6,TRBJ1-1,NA,CASSSSVGGGTEAFF,TGTGCCAGCAGCTCCTCGGTGGGGGGGGGCACTGAAGCTTTCTTT
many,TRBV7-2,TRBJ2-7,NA,CASRRRFGDNEQYF,TGTGCCAGCAGGAGGAGATTCGGGGATAACGAGCAGTACTTC
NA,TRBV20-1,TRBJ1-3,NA,CSGIMGSSSGSTIYF,TGCAGTGGGATAATGGGGAGCAGCTCTGGAAGCACCATATATTTT
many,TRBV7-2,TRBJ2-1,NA,CASSLDVGLNLNEQFF,TGTGCCAGCAGCTTAGACGTGGGACTTAACTTGAATGAGCAGTTCTTC
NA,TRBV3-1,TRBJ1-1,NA,CASSLTQGNTEAFF,TGTGCCAGCAGCCTGACCCAGGGGAACACTGAAGCTTTCTTT
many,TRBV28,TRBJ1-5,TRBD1,CASSLQGASQPQHF,TGTGCCAGCAGTCTCCAGGGGGCGAGTCAGCCCCAGCATTTT
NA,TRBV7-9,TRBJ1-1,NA,CASSFRGPTEAFF,TGTGCCAGCAGCTTCAGAGGGCCCACTGAAGCTTTCTTT
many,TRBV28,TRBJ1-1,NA,CASSSLTDPEAFF,TGTGCCAGCAGTTCACTGACAGACCCTGAAGCTTTCTTT
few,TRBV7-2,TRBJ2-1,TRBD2,CASSLMTSGSSDEQFF,TGTGCCAGCAGCTTAATGACTAGCGGGAGCTCCGATGAGCAGTTCTTC
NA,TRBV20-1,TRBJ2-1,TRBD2,CSNKLAGDNNEQFF,TGCAGCAACAAACTAGCGGGAGATAACAATGAGCAGTTCTTC
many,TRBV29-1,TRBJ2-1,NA,CSVDRGDRGYNEQFF,TGCAGCGTTGATCGGGGGGACAGAGGATACAATGAGCAGTTCTTC
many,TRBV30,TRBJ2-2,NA,CAWSAGNSHTGELFF,TGTGCCTGGAGTGCCGGGAACTCCCACACCGGGGAGCTGTTTTTT
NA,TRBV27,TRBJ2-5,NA,CASKGGRQETRYF,TGTGCCAGCAAGGGGGGCCGTCAAGAGACCCGGTACTTC
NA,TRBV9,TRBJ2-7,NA,CASSPLERQRKGPQYF,TGTGCCAGCAGCCCCCTCGAGAGACAGAGGAAGGGTCCGCAGTACTTC
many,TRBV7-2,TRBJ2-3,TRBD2,CASSLPAGRPDTQYF,TGTGCCAGCAGCTTGCCAGCGGGAAGGCCAGATACGCAGTATTTT
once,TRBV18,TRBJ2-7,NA,CASSPQNGRPYSYEQYF,TGTGCCAGCTCACCACAAAACGGACGGCCCTACTCCTACGAGCAGTACTTC
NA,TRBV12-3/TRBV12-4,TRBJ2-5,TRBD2,CASSPLGSGREETQYF,TGTGCCAGCAGTCCCCTGGGCAGCGGGAGGGAAGAGACCCAGTACTTC
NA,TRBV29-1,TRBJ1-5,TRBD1,CSVAAGTGDQPQHF,TGCAGCGTTGCGGCCGGGACAGGGGATCAGCCCCAGCATTTT
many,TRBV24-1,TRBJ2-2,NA,CATSDGGLANTGELFF,TGTGCCACCAGTGATGGGGGTTTGGCGAACACCGGGGAGCTGTTTTTT
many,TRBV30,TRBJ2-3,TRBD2,CAWTSSGRGTDTQYF,TGTGCCTGGACATCTAGCGGGAGGGGCACAGATACGCAGTATTTT
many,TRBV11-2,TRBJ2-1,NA,CASSLDSPRAFSYNEQFF,TGTGCCAGCAGCTTAGATAGTCCCAGGGCTTTCTCCTACAATGAGCAGTTCTTC